This passage covers 29 T cell receptor beta chains from one sample sequenced in a study of siplizumab effects on memory and regulatory T cells. Only in-frame clones appear in the TCRdb table, and some are missing; sequencing was by immunoSEQ multiplex PCR. The data show 95,000 to 130,000 clones, with 94% seen just once and around 1.7% held by the top ten. The sample was non-Treg CD4+ T cells sorted from blood. These receptors all come from a human donor in good health.

The V gene is TRBV7-9, the J gene TRBJ2-1, with 8 bases fitting TRBD2. The CDR3 is 16 residues long. J was trimmed by 8 bases and V by 8 bases; bases with no gene match: 17. The germline gives CDR1 SEHNR, CDR2 FQNEAQ (reference sequence). This CDR3 is CASSPILADLEDEQFF. For the CDR3, the DNA is TGTGCCAGCTCCCCTATACTAGCGGACCTTGAAGATGAGCAGTTCTTC.

This clone was seen once. The chain couples TRBV19 to TRBJ1-1, with a possible D match to TRBD1 (6 bases). Between the trimmed V and J ends, which lost 4 bases and 0 bases, there was a span of 18 bases. CDR3 length: 17 residues. CDR1 and CDR2 from the germline V gene are LNHDA and SQIVND (reference sequence). The CDR3 here is CASSTSRGGHMNTEAFF. The CDR3 DNA is TGTGCCAGTAGTACCTCCCGCGGGGGACATATGAACACTGAAGCTTTCTTT.

The chain couples TRBV28 to TRBJ2-5, with 7 bases that match TRBD1. The V segment lost 4 bases and the J segment 5 bases; nucleotides outside the gene matches: 7. The CDR3 has 14 amino acids. The germline V gene has CDR1 MDHEN and CDR2 SYDVKM. CDR3 DNA sequence: TGTGCCAGCAGTTCGCCTGCAGGGGGTGAGACCCAGTACTTC. As protein: CASSSPAGGETQYF.

CDR3 sequence (DNA): TGTGCCAGCAGGCCCGGGTTCGGTCCCTATGGCTACACCTTC. This encodes CASRPGFGPYGYTF. The V call is TRBV5-6, the J call TRBJ1-2; D not resolved. Trimming cost V 5 bases and J 4 bases, with 15 bases left between them. The CDR3 has 14 residues. Germline V gene data show CDR1 as SGHDT and CDR2 as YYEEEE.

The chain links TRBV29-1 to TRBJ1-1; 8 nucleotides agree with TRBD1. The CDR3 runs 13 residues. Germline-derived CDR1 and CDR2 are SQVTM and ANQGSEA. V gave up 6 bases and J gave up 9 bases; unmatched junction bases: 12. The DNA of the CDR3 is TGCAGCGTCCTGGGAAACCAGGGGGCGCAAGCTTTCTTT. Translation gives CSVLGNQGAQAFF.

The chain employs TRBV6-5 and TRBJ2-7; no firm D call. V was cut by 6 bases and J by 4 bases, with 7 bases left in between. Germline CDR1 is MNHEY and CDR2 is SVGAGI. CDR3 size: 11 residues. In DNA form, the CDR3 reads TGTGCCAGCAGAGACCGGTACGAGCAGTACTTC. Its protein product is CASRDRYEQYF.

The CDR3: CASTPIQVSNYGYTF. The CDR3 DNA is TGTGCCAGTACTCCAATACAGGTTTCTAACTATGGCTACACCTTC. This sequence joins TRBV19 and TRBJ1-2, with D possibly TRBD1 on 5 matching bases. Germline V gene lookup returns CDR1 LNHDA and CDR2 SQIVND (reference sequence). The CDR3 loop spans 15 amino acids. Trimming shortened V by 7 bases and J by 0 bases, and 15 bases separated the two germline ends.

V usage is TRBV6-6 and J usage is TRBJ1-2, with D hard to call. Trimming removed 6 bases at V and 3 bases at J, with 8 bases between. CDR3 size: 12 residues. Germline V gene data show CDR1 as MNHNY and CDR2 as SVGAGI (reference sequence). This CDR3 reads CASSPQDYGYTF. The CDR3 DNA sequence: TGTGCCAGCAGCCCGCAGGACTATGGCTACACCTTC.

This sequence joins TRBV7-2 and TRBJ1-1, with D hard to call. The CDR3 totals 13 residues. Germline V gene lookup returns CDR1 SGHTA and CDR2 FQGNSA. Trimming stripped 2 bases from V and 5 bases from J, with 9 bases between. CDR3 loop: CASSLYQITEAFF. The CDR3 nucleotides are TGTGCCAGCAGCTTATATCAGATAACTGAAGCTTTCTTT.

The gene calls are TRBV2 and TRBJ1-5, with 7 bases that match TRBD1. V lost 3 bases to trimming and J lost 3 bases; unmatched junction nucleotides: 5. The CDR3 covers 15 residues. CDR1 and CDR2 (germline): SNHLY, FYNNEI. CDR3 in amino acids: CASSDHGQANQPQHF. The CDR3 bases are TGTGCCAGCAGTGATCACGGACAGGCCAATCAGCCCCAGCATTTT. The whole variable domain, remainder taken from reference TRBV2 and TRBJ1-5, is EPEVTQTPSHQVTQMGQEVILRCVPISNHLYFYWYRQILGQKVEFLVSFYNNEISEKSEIFDDQFSVERPDGSNFTLKIRSTKLEDSAMYFCASSDHGQANQPQHFGDGTRLSIL.

The CDR3 spells CASSSRTGNTGELFF. The CDR3 nucleotides read TGCGCCAGCAGCTCTCGGACAGGGAACACCGGGGAGCTGTTTTTT. V and J are TRBV5-1 and TRBJ2-2; TRBD1 agrees at 7 bases. In germline, CDR1 is SGHRS, CDR2 YFSETQ. The V gene end was trimmed by 3 bases and the J gene end by 1 base; junction bases not matched to a gene: 3. The CDR3 has 15 residues.

This chain links TRBV9 with TRBJ1-2; 7 bases match TRBD1. CDR3 length equals 16 residues. With V trimmed by 0 bases and J by 8 bases, 13 bases remained unmatched. Germline V gene lookup returns CDR1 SGDLS and CDR2 YYNGEE. CDR3 residues: CASSVDPPTGIQGYTF. The CDR3 DNA reads as TGTGCCAGCAGCGTAGACCCACCGACAGGGATTCAGGGCTACACCTTC.

The J gene is TRBJ1-6, the V gene TRBV7-2; no clear D. CDR3 length: 16 amino acids. Germline CDR1 and CDR2: SGHTA and FQGNSA. V was trimmed by 5 bases and J by 8 bases, leaving 19 bases between them. CDR3 in amino acids: CASSATTTLQHSPLHF. CDR3 sequence (DNA): TGTGCCAGCAGCGCCACAACAACTTTGCAGCATTCACCCCTCCACTTT.

The V and J genes are TRBV4-2 and TRBJ1-1; D call uncertain. Looked up from germline, CDR1 is LGHNA and CDR2 is YNFKEQ. The ends were cut back, 0 bases at V and 3 bases at J, with 14 bases in the middle. The CDR3 runs 16 residues. CDR3 residues: CASSQEGNGRYTEAFF. The DNA for the CDR3 is TGTGCCAGCAGCCAAGAAGGTAACGGCAGGTACACTGAAGCTTTCTTT.

The chain combines TRBV28 with TRBJ1-1; a possible D gene is TRBD1 (6 bases). V was clipped by 5 bases and J by 6 bases, with 16 bases between them. Per germline, CDR1 MDHEN and CDR2 SYDVKM. This CDR3 has 14 residues. The CDR3 loop reads CASSPPNRAPEAFF. The DNA of the CDR3 is TGTGCCAGCAGTCCGCCGAACAGGGCCCCTGAAGCTTTCTTT.

V usage is TRBV5-1 and J usage is TRBJ2-5; D perhaps matches TRBD1 (6 bases). CDR1 and CDR2 (germline): SGHRS, YFSETQ. This CDR3 region has 15 residues. V was clipped by 1 base and J by 1 base, with 11 bases between them. CDR3: CASSLNQGSQETQYF. The CDR3 DNA sequence: TGCGCCAGCAGCTTGAATCAGGGGTCCCAAGAGACCCAGTACTTC.

V usage is TRBV6-5 and J usage is TRBJ1-2; D possibly corresponds to TRBD1 (6 bases). Germline V gene lookup returns CDR1 MNHEY and CDR2 SVGAGI. The germline V and J ends were trimmed by 7 bases and 1 base, with 16 bases remaining between them. CDR3 length: 15 residues. The CDR3 loop is CASKSDRKRNYGYTF. The CDR3 DNA is TGTGCCAGCAAGAGCGACAGGAAGCGTAACTATGGCTACACCTTC.

The rearrangement links TRBV2 to TRBJ2-1; 9 nucleotides agree with TRBD2. V lost 3 bases, J lost 7 bases, and 7 bases stayed unmatched. CDR3 length equals 15 residues. Germline V gives CDR1 SNHLY, CDR2 FYNNEI. DNA of the CDR3: TGTGCCAGCAGTGAGCGGGAGGGCCTGGGGAATGAGCAGTTCTTC. Its translation: CASSEREGLGNEQFF. The full variable domain, with the rest looked up from reference TRBV2 and TRBJ2-1, is EPEVTQTPSHQVTQMGQEVILRCVPISNHLYFYWYRQILGQKVEFLVSFYNNEISEKSEIFDDQFSVERPDGSNFTLKIRSTKLEDSAMYFCASSEREGLGNEQFFGPGTRLTVL.

The V call is TRBV10-1, the J call TRBJ2-3, with D hard to call. Germline CDR1 WNHNN, CDR2 SYGVQD (reference sequence). With 0 bases removed from V and 1 base from J, the gap between germline ends came to 11 bases. The CDR3 spans 16 residues. The CDR3: CASSESEGLGTDTQYF. CDR3 bases: TGCGCCAGCAGTGAGTCTGAAGGGTTGGGCACAGATACGCAGTATTTT.

This sequence joins TRBV7-2 and TRBJ2-7; tentatively, D is TRBD2 (7 bases). This CDR3 has 14 residues. Germline V CDR1 and CDR2: SGHTA, FQGNSA. Trimming shortened V by 4 bases and J by 4 bases, and 14 bases separated the two germline ends. CDR3 sequence (DNA): TGTGCCAGCAGCTGGGGGACTACAGGGTACGAGCAGTACTTC. This encodes CASSWGTTGYEQYF.

CDR3 sequence reads: CASSFGMGGIGAGSATQYF. The CDR3 DNA sequence: TGTGCCAGCAGTTTTGGTATGGGGGGTATCGGTGCAGGGTCTGCGACCCAGTACTTC. The chain employs TRBV2 and TRBJ2-5; D possibly corresponds to TRBD2 (6 bases). Trimming took 5 bases from V and 7 from J, leaving 32 bases between them. The CDR3 sequence is 19 residues long. CDR1 and CDR2 from the germline V gene are SNHLY and FYNNEI.

This rearrangement joins TRBV6-1 to TRBJ2-7, with 10 positions matching TRBD2. CDR1 MNHNS and CDR2 SASEGT come from the germline V gene. There are 15 residues in the CDR3. With V trimmed by 2 bases and J by 3 bases, 4 bases remained unmatched. The CDR3: CASSESWTSGYEQYF. The CDR3 nucleotides are TGTGCCAGCAGTGAATCCTGGACTAGCGGCTACGAGCAGTACTTC.

The rearrangement joins TRBV4-2 to TRBJ2-2, with TRBD2 as a possible D gene (5 bases). CDR1 LGHNA and CDR2 YNFKEQ come from the germline V gene. Trimming removed 0 bases from V and 6 bases from J, with 23 bases in between. The CDR3 length is 19 residues. The CDR3 nucleotides read TGTGCCAGCAGCCAAGAAGGGTTTCTGGACTCCGACCGCTCCGGGGAGCTGTTTTTT. Translation: CASSQEGFLDSDRSGELFF.

This chain links TRBV29-1 with TRBJ2-7; D uncertain. Trimming cost V 6 bases and J 8 bases, with 14 bases left between them. The CDR3 spans 11 residues. Looked up from germline, CDR1 is SQVTM and CDR2 is ANQGSEA. Here the CDR3 DNA reads TGCAGCGTCGCTGAGAATTGGAAGCAGTACTTC. This translates into CSVAENWKQYF.

In DNA, the CDR3 is TGTGCCAGCAGTTACTCGACGGGAACTGGAAACACCATATATTTT. Translated, it gives CASSYSTGTGNTIYF. The chain carries TRBV6-5 and TRBJ1-3; D gene uncertain. Trimming cost V 0 bases and J 2 bases, with 8 bases left between them. CDR1 and CDR2 (germline): MNHEY, SVGAGI. The CDR3 is 15 residues long.

The chain employs TRBV5-6 and TRBJ2-1, with D maybe TRBD2 (5 bases). This CDR3 comprises 15 residues. V lost 0 bases, J lost 6 bases, and 13 bases lay in between. Germline loops: CDR1 SGHDT, CDR2 YYEEEE. The CDR3 nucleotides read TGTGCCAGCAGCTTGGGGCTAGCCCTCCTCAATGAGCAGTTCTTC. Protein sequence: CASSLGLALLNEQFF.

The chain couples TRBV7-9 to TRBJ2-3, with D tentatively TRBD1 (5 bases). Germline V CDR1 and CDR2: SEHNR, FQNEAQ (reference sequence). Trimming removed 0 bases from V and 4 bases from J, with 11 bases in between. CDR3 length equals 15 residues. The CDR3 DNA reads TGTGCCAGCAGCTTAGCTATGCCAGGGTCAGATACGCAGTATTTT. This sequence encodes CASSLAMPGSDTQYF.

V is TRBV5-8 and J is TRBJ1-3, with 8 bases fitting TRBD1. This CDR3 has 15 residues. Trimming took 0 bases from V and 4 from J; bases not matched to a gene: 3. Per the germline V gene, CDR1 is SGHTS and CDR2 is YDEGEE. The CDR3 spells CASSLGQGLGNTIYF. Here the CDR3 DNA reads TGTGCCAGCAGCTTGGGACAGGGGCTAGGAAACACCATATATTTT.

The chain employs TRBV5-8 and TRBJ2-5, with 9 nucleotides matching TRBD2. V lost 4 bases, J lost 5 bases, and 18 bases stayed unmatched. The CDR3 runs 18 residues. Germline loops: CDR1 SGHTS, CDR2 YDEGEE. The CDR3 here is CASSPRSGLAGGTETQYF. In DNA, the CDR3 is TGTGCCAGCAGCCCACGCTCGGGACTAGCAGGGGGGACGGAGACCCAGTACTTC.